This record covers a single T cell receptor (beta chain). Measured with immunoSEQ multiplex PCR; TCRdb has only the in-frame clones, and not every one. The data contain approximately 260,000 clones, around 80% of them singletons. This record belongs to a study of blood T cell repertoires in COVID-19. Germline loops: CDR1 MDHEN, CDR2 SYDVKM. The CDR3 sequence is 14 residues long. V was clipped by 2 bases and J by 8 bases, with 15 bases between them. The material sequenced was PBMCs or T cells enriched from blood (not recorded which). This chain joins TRBV28 and TRBJ1-2; D possibly corresponds to TRBD1 (5 bases). The sequence derives from a man under 40 with acute COVID-19. The CDR3 DNA reads TGTGCCAGCAGTTTAAGTGTCAGGGTGTGGGGCTACACCTTC. This translates into CASSLSVRVWGYTF.